A selection of T cell receptor beta chains follows, all from one sample in a study of shared clonotypes between healthy human individuals. Assay used: immunoSEQ multiplex PCR; TCRdb lists only in-frame clones, some missing. The profile shows some 1.4 million clones, roughly 96% of them singletons. The sample taken for sequencing was naive CD4+ T cells sorted from blood. These receptors were taken from a young man in good health. Both conserved end residues are part of each CDR3. Each record gives: J gene, V gene, clone size, D gene, CDR3 protein, CDR3 DNA. The D gene is left open where the match is weak. Clone size is given for some rows only: seen once, a few or many times, or a class if the clone is expanded.

J gene: TRBJ2-7
V gene: TRBV14
clone size: once
D gene: TRBD1
CDR3 protein: CASSQEWDRSYEQYF
CDR3 DNA: TGTGCCAGCAGCCAAGAGTGGGACAGGTCCTACGAGCAGTACTTC

J gene: TRBJ2-7
V gene: TRBV11-2
clone size: -
D gene: -
CDR3 protein: CASSSVSDRRIYEQYF
CDR3 DNA: TGTGCCAGCAGCTCGGTATCGGACCGAAGGATCTACGAGCAGTACTTC

J gene: TRBJ1-4
V gene: TRBV28
clone size: once
D gene: -
CDR3 protein: CASSLEGNNEKLFF
CDR3 DNA: TGTGCCAGCAGTTTAGAGGGGAATAATGAAAAACTGTTTTTT

J gene: TRBJ1-2
V gene: TRBV4-2
clone size: -
D gene: TRBD1
CDR3 protein: CASSQDRAGGLNYGYTF
CDR3 DNA: TGTGCCAGCAGCCAAGATAGGGCAGGGGGCCTTAACTATGGCTACACCTTC

J gene: TRBJ2-5
V gene: TRBV18
clone size: -
D gene: -
CDR3 protein: CASSPPSRETQYF
CDR3 DNA: TGTGCCAGCTCACCACCGAGTCGAGAGACCCAGTACTTC

J gene: TRBJ1-4
V gene: TRBV7-9
clone size: -
D gene: TRBD1
CDR3 protein: CASSPRQGRSTNEKLFF
CDR3 DNA: TGTGCCAGCAGCCCAAGACAGGGACGATCAACTAATGAAAAACTGTTTTTT

J gene: TRBJ2-5
V gene: TRBV5-4
clone size: -
D gene: TRBD1
CDR3 protein: CASSGRDREETQYF
CDR3 DNA: TGTGCCAGCAGCGGCCGGGACAGGGAAGAGACCCAGTACTTC

J gene: TRBJ2-2
V gene: TRBV6-6
clone size: once
D gene: TRBD1
CDR3 protein: CASNQRVQGETGELFF
CDR3 DNA: TGTGCCAGCAACCAAAGGGTACAGGGGGAGACCGGGGAGCTGTTTTTT

J gene: TRBJ1-3
V gene: TRBV6-1
clone size: -
D gene: -
CDR3 protein: CASSEPSSGNTIYF
CDR3 DNA: TGTGCCAGCAGTGAACCGAGCTCTGGAAACACCATATATTTT

J gene: TRBJ2-1
V gene: TRBV7-2
clone size: -
D gene: -
CDR3 protein: CASSLGPGEQFF
CDR3 DNA: TGTGCCAGCAGCCTAGGACCCGGGGAGCAGTTCTTC

J gene: TRBJ2-3
V gene: TRBV5-4
clone size: -
D gene: -
CDR3 protein: CASSLALDTQYF
CDR3 DNA: TGTGCCAGCAGCTTGGCCTTAGATACGCAGTATTTT

J gene: TRBJ1-4
V gene: TRBV6-1
clone size: -
D gene: -
CDR3 protein: CASEVRQGGEKLFF
CDR3 DNA: TGTGCCAGCGAGGTTCGGCAGGGTGGTGAAAAACTGTTTTTT

J gene: TRBJ2-7
V gene: TRBV12-5
clone size: -
D gene: TRBD1
CDR3 protein: CASAQDRIYEQYF
CDR3 DNA: TGTGCTAGTGCCCAGGACAGGATCTACGAGCAGTACTTC

J gene: TRBJ2-7
V gene: TRBV6-5
clone size: -
D gene: TRBD2
CDR3 protein: CASSYSSGITYEQYF
CDR3 DNA: TGTGCCAGCAGTTACTCTAGCGGGATCACCTACGAGCAGTACTTC

J gene: TRBJ2-1
V gene: TRBV20-1
clone size: -
D gene: -
CDR3 protein: CSARLTREQFF
CDR3 DNA: TGCAGTGCTAGACTGACCAGGGAGCAGTTCTTC

J gene: TRBJ2-1
V gene: TRBV11-2
clone size: once
D gene: -
CDR3 protein: CASSFLPYNEQFF
CDR3 DNA: TGTGCCAGCAGCTTTCTCCCCTACAATGAGCAGTTCTTC

J gene: TRBJ2-3
V gene: TRBV2
clone size: -
D gene: -
CDR3 protein: CASTKNIADTQYF
CDR3 DNA: TGTGCCAGCACGAAGAATATAGCAGATACGCAGTATTTT

J gene: TRBJ2-5
V gene: TRBV25-1
clone size: -
D gene: -
CDR3 protein: CASGRHMERETQYF
CDR3 DNA: TGTGCCAGCGGGCGACATATGGAACGAGAGACCCAGTACTTC

J gene: TRBJ2-7
V gene: TRBV10-3
clone size: -
D gene: -
CDR3 protein: CAISPKGHSQQYF
CDR3 DNA: TGTGCCATCAGTCCAAAAGGCCATTCACAGCAGTACTTC

J gene: TRBJ2-5
V gene: TRBV7-9
clone size: -
D gene: -
CDR3 protein: CASSQTGRTEETQYF
CDR3 DNA: TGTGCCAGCAGCCAGACGGGACGAACAGAGGAGACCCAGTACTTC

J gene: TRBJ2-1
V gene: TRBV5-1
clone size: -
D gene: -
CDR3 protein: CASSRDPDNEQFF
CDR3 DNA: TGCGCCAGCAGCCGGGACCCTGACAATGAGCAGTTCTTC

J gene: TRBJ1-1
V gene: TRBV11-2
clone size: -
D gene: -
CDR3 protein: CASRQYTEAFF
CDR3 DNA: TGTGCCAGCAGACAGTACACTGAAGCTTTCTTT

J gene: TRBJ1-2
V gene: TRBV2
clone size: -
D gene: -
CDR3 protein: CASSESLRYGYTF
CDR3 DNA: TGTGCCAGCAGTGAATCTCTACGCTATGGCTACACCTTC

J gene: TRBJ1-1
V gene: TRBV29-1
clone size: -
D gene: -
CDR3 protein: CSVVLIRNTEAFF
CDR3 DNA: TGCAGCGTTGTCCTTATCCGGAACACTGAAGCTTTCTTT

J gene: TRBJ2-5
V gene: TRBV6-1
clone size: -
D gene: TRBD1
CDR3 protein: CASSGRDRGQETQYF
CDR3 DNA: TGTGCCAGCAGTGGCCGGGACAGGGGGCAAGAGACCCAGTACTTC

J gene: TRBJ2-1
V gene: TRBV5-1
clone size: -
D gene: TRBD2
CDR3 protein: CASSLAGVDYNEQFF
CDR3 DNA: TGCGCCAGCAGCTTAGCGGGAGTCGACTACAATGAGCAGTTCTTC

J gene: TRBJ2-1
V gene: TRBV7-9
clone size: -
D gene: -
CDR3 protein: CASSSPPGLTSGEQFF
CDR3 DNA: TGTGCCAGCAGCTCGCCCCCGGGACTTACGTCGGGTGAGCAGTTCTTC

J gene: TRBJ2-1
V gene: TRBV5-1
clone size: once
D gene: -
CDR3 protein: CASSTRNDNEQFF
CDR3 DNA: TGCGCCAGCAGCACCAGGAATGACAATGAGCAGTTCTTC

J gene: TRBJ2-3
V gene: TRBV10-1
clone size: once
D gene: -
CDR3 protein: CASAPVRSTDTQYF
CDR3 DNA: TGCGCCAGCGCCCCCGTGAGAAGCACAGATACGCAGTATTTT

J gene: TRBJ1-4
V gene: TRBV13
clone size: once
D gene: -
CDR3 protein: CASSFQGRGEKLFF
CDR3 DNA: TGTGCCAGCAGCTTCCAGGGTAGGGGGGAAAAACTGTTTTTT

J gene: TRBJ2-2
V gene: TRBV6-5
clone size: -
D gene: TRBD2
CDR3 protein: CASSSSGGTGELFF
CDR3 DNA: TGTGCCAGCAGCTCCAGCGGGGGCACCGGGGAGCTGTTTTTT

J gene: TRBJ2-1
V gene: TRBV28
clone size: -
D gene: TRBD2
CDR3 protein: CASSLGLAGANEQFF
CDR3 DNA: TGTGCCAGCAGTTTAGGACTAGCGGGGGCCAATGAGCAGTTCTTC

J gene: TRBJ2-2
V gene: TRBV10-3
clone size: -
D gene: -
CDR3 protein: CAISRDRSANTGELFF
CDR3 DNA: TGTGCCATCAGCAGAGACAGGAGCGCGAACACCGGGGAGCTGTTTTTT

J gene: TRBJ2-1
V gene: TRBV19
clone size: -
D gene: TRBD2
CDR3 protein: CASSIVAGGIEQFF
CDR3 DNA: TGTGCCAGTAGTATAGTTGCGGGAGGAATTGAGCAGTTCTTC

J gene: TRBJ1-5
V gene: TRBV5-1
clone size: -
D gene: -
CDR3 protein: CASSSSPLDSSNQPQHF
CDR3 DNA: TGCGCCAGCAGCTCTTCACCACTGGACAGTAGCAATCAGCCCCAGCATTTT

J gene: TRBJ2-3
V gene: TRBV5-4
clone size: -
D gene: -
CDR3 protein: CASSYPPAGGTDTQYF
CDR3 DNA: TGTGCCAGCAGCTACCCTCCGGCAGGGGGCACAGATACGCAGTATTTT

J gene: TRBJ2-7
V gene: TRBV7-2
clone size: -
D gene: TRBD1
CDR3 protein: CASSLVPGQGYEQYF
CDR3 DNA: TGTGCCAGCAGCTTAGTTCCGGGACAGGGCTACGAGCAGTACTTC